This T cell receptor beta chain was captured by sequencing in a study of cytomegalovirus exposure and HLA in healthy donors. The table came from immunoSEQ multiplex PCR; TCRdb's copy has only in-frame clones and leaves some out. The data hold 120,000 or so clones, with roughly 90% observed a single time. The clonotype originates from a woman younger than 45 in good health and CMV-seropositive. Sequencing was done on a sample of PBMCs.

As DNA, the CDR3 is TGCGCCAGCAGCCAATACTCCGGCACTGAAGCTTTCTTT. It codes for CASSQYSGTEAFF. This chain joins TRBV4-3 and TRBJ1-1; D is ambiguous. This CDR3 has 13 amino acids. Germline V lookup: CDR1 LGHNA, CDR2 YSLEER. The V end lost 2 bases, the J end lost 4 bases, and 8 bases lay between the germline ends.